The 24 T cell receptor beta chains given below trace back to one sample, sequenced in a study of blood T cells in healthy people across ages. Together with a sample-barcoded 5' primer, a J-beta primer mix was included in a second PCR lasting 7 to 11 cycles. TCRdb re-called the 5' RACE reads through MiXCR, storing one row per CDR3 protein. Of 890,000 or so distinct CDR3 sequences in the sample, under 80% are singletons; the top ten hold 28%. The specimen was blood. Receptors originate from a man aged 30 to 45 in good health.

This clonotype was counted only a few times. V gene TRBV30 combines with J gene TRBJ2-2, with 7 bases identical to TRBD1. Germline lookup yields CDR1 GTSNPN and CDR2 SVGIG (reference sequence). The CDR3 consists of 15 residues. Germline trimming cut 3 bases from V and 4 bases from J; bases unmatched to any gene: 8. CDR3 coding DNA: TGTGCCTGGAGCCCCAGACAGGGTATCACCGGGGAGCTGTTTTTT. Its protein is CAWSPRQGITGELFF.

This sequence joins TRBV4-3 and TRBJ1-2; maybe TRBD1 (6 bases). Germline loops: CDR1 LGHNA, CDR2 YSLEER. This CDR3 has 13 amino acids. V lost 2 bases to trimming and J lost 6 bases, with 10 bases between them. The CDR3 spells CASSQQGTNGYTF. The CDR3 nucleotides read TGCGCCAGCAGCCAACAGGGGACGAATGGCTACACCTTC.

The gene calls are TRBV2 and TRBJ1-4; no clear D gene. The CDR3 contains 15 residues. Germline V CDR1 and CDR2: SNHLY, FYNNEI. Trimming pared 0 bases from V and 7 bases from J, leaving 12 bases between. CDR3 DNA sequence: TGTGCCAGCAGTGAAGCGCCCCGATGGGGTGAAAAACTGTTTTTT. The encoded protein is CASSEAPRWGEKLFF.

The chain has TRBV7-3 and TRBJ2-5; D gene unclear. The end of the DNA aligns better with TRBJ2-7, so the J call may be wrong. Looked up from germline, CDR1 is SGHTA and CDR2 is FQGTGA. The CDR3 loop spans 14 amino acids. CDR3 sequence: CASSSLLDGSEQYF. CDR3 coding DNA: TGTGCCAGCAGCTCCCTGCTGGACGGGTCCGAGCAGTACTTC.

The chain joins TRBV10-3 to TRBJ2-2; 10 nucleotides match TRBD2. Germline V gene lookup returns CDR1 ENHRY and CDR2 SYGVKD. The CDR3 is 14 amino acids. Losses at the gene ends were 10 bases for V and 7 bases for J; bases not matched to a gene: 9. Here the CDR3 DNA reads TGTGCCACCCAGCGGGGGGGCTCGGACGGGGAGCTGTTTTTT. It translates to CATQRGGSDGELFF.

The V and J genes are TRBV7-2 and TRBJ2-7; D could derive from TRBD1 or TRBD2 (5 bases each). Deletions cut 5 bases from V and 7 bases from J, with 18 bases between. The germline V gene encodes CDR1 SGHTA and CDR2 FQGNSA. This CDR3 has 14 amino acids. The CDR3: CASSPSGPRPEQYF. In nucleotides, the CDR3 is TGTGCCAGCAGCCCGTCGGGACCCCGGCCTGAGCAGTACTTC.

The chain has TRBV27 and TRBJ2-1; TRBD2 aligns across 13 bases. CDR3 size: 16 residues. Germline V lookup: CDR1 MNHEY, CDR2 SMNVEV (reference sequence). Trimming took 0 bases from V and 7 from J; bases not matched to a gene: 3. CDR3 DNA sequence: TGTGCCAGCAGTTTATCCCCGGGACTAGCGGGGAATGAGCAGTTCTTC. Its translation: CASSLSPGLAGNEQFF.

V and J are TRBV5-1 and TRBJ2-1; D not certain. V was pared by 0 bases and J by 5 bases, with 12 bases between. Germline loops: CDR1 SGHRS, CDR2 YFSETQ. The CDR3 has 15 amino acids. CDR3 loop: CASSLAVGSHNEQFF. The CDR3, as DNA: TGCGCCAGCAGCTTGGCGGTCGGGTCCCACAATGAGCAGTTCTTC.

This chain links TRBV18 with TRBJ1-1, with a weak D call TRBD1 (6 bases). CDR1 and CDR2 from the germline V gene are KGHSH and LQKENI. V was pared by 3 bases and J by 1 base, with 9 bases between. The CDR3 consists of 14 residues. The CDR3 DNA reads TGTGCCAGCTCACCGGACAGCGCGAACACTGAAGCTTTCTTT. The encoded protein is CASSPDSANTEAFF.

V usage is TRBV28 and J usage is TRBJ1-6, with D perhaps TRBD1 (6 bases). From germline, CDR1 is MDHEN and CDR2 SYDVKM. Deletions cut 6 bases from V and 7 bases from J, with 16 bases between. The CDR3 spans 15 residues. The CDR3: CASRGGGAGNSPLHF. DNA of the CDR3: TGTGCCAGCAGGGGTGGGGGGGCTGGAAATTCACCCCTCCACTTT. The complete variable domain, with remaining parts taken from reference TRBV28 and TRBJ1-6, reads DVKVTQSSRYLVKRTGEKVFLECVQDMDHENMFWYRQDPGLGLRLIYFSYDVKMKEKGDIPEGYSVSREKKERFSLILESASTNQTSMYLCASRGGGAGNSPLHFGNGTRLTVT.

V is TRBV7-9 and J is TRBJ2-1, with D possibly being TRBD1 (5 bases). Trimming removed 4 bases at V and 2 bases at J, with 9 bases between. Germline V lookup: CDR1 SEHNR, CDR2 FQNEAQ (reference sequence). The CDR3 runs to 14 residues. CDR3 coding DNA: TGTGCCAGCAGCTGGGCAGGGACCTACAATGAGCAGTTCTTC. It specifies CASSWAGTYNEQFF.

This chain connects TRBV7-2 to TRBJ2-7, with 8 bases lining up with TRBD1. Trimming removed 4 bases from V and 0 bases from J; junction bases left unmatched: 2. The germline CDR1 and CDR2 sequences are SGHTA and FQGNSA. This CDR3 spans 14 amino acids. This CDR3 is CASSSQGDSYEQYF. For the CDR3, the DNA is TGTGCCAGCAGCTCACAGGGGGACTCCTACGAGCAGTACTTC.

The chain joins TRBV18 to TRBJ2-7; 7 positions agree with TRBD2. The CDR3 consists of 14 residues. Germline CDR1 and CDR2: KGHSH and LQKENI. V lost 6 bases and J lost 0; bases outside the gene matches: 5. The CDR3 loop is CASSSGESSYEQYF. Here the CDR3 DNA reads TGTGCCAGCTCCAGCGGGGAGAGCTCCTACGAGCAGTACTTC.

This chain's CDR3 is CASSSGGQSYEQYF. CDR3 nucleotides: TGTGCCAGCAGCTCCGGGGGCCAATCCTACGAGCAGTACTTC. This chain uses TRBV7-2 with TRBJ2-7; D possibly matches TRBD1 or TRBD2 (6 bases each). This CDR3 comprises 14 residues. Trimming removed 4 bases at V and 1 base at J, with 11 bases between. CDR1 and CDR2 from the germline V gene are SGHTA and FQGNSA.

The chain recombines TRBV4-1 with TRBJ1-2; TRBD1 might be the D (5 bases). The CDR3 is 16 residues long. The V gene's germline CDR1 is MGHRA and CDR2 YSYEKL. Trimming removed 0 bases at V and 5 bases at J, with 16 bases between. The CDR3 DNA reads TGCGCCAGCAGCCAAGATCGGCAGGGAAGGGCTTATGGCTACACCTTC. It specifies CASSQDRQGRAYGYTF.

V usage is TRBV6-1 and J usage is TRBJ2-7, with 9 positions matching TRBD1. The germline CDR1 and CDR2 sequences are MNHNS and SASEGT. CDR3 length equals 13 residues. V was pared by 7 bases and J by 3 bases, with 4 bases of the junction left unmatched. The CDR3 loop reads CASNEGQGYEQYF. CDR3 DNA sequence: TGTGCCAGCAACGAGGGACAGGGCTACGAGCAGTACTTC.

CDR3 residues: CSARGPAGEQFF. CDR3 coding DNA: TGCAGTGCTAGAGGGCCAGCGGGGGAGCAGTTCTTC. The V gene is TRBV20-1, the J gene TRBJ2-1, with 7 bases lining up with TRBD2. V shed 1 base, J shed 10 bases, and the junction held 4 bases outside the gene matches. The CDR3 loop spans 12 amino acids. Germline loops: CDR1 DFQATT, CDR2 SNEGSKA (reference sequence).

The sample holds a few counts of this clonotype. DNA of the CDR3: TGTGCCAGCAGTGAACCTCCAGATACGCAGTATTTT. This encodes CASSEPPDTQYF. V usage is TRBV2 and J usage is TRBJ2-3, with D hard to call. Germline assignment: CDR1 SNHLY and CDR2 FYNNEI. The CDR3 has 12 residues. The V end lost 2 bases, the J end lost 4 bases, and 4 bases lay between the germline ends. The full variable domain, completed using reference TRBV2 and TRBJ2-3, is EPEVTQTPSHQVTQMGQEVILRCVPISNHLYFYWYRQILGQKVEFLVSFYNNEISEKSEIFDDQFSVERPDGSNFTLKIRSTKLEDSAMYFCASSEPPDTQYFGPGTRLTVL.

J is TRBJ2-7 and V is TRBV27, with no clear D. CDR1 and CDR2 from the germline V gene are MNHEY and SMNVEV (reference sequence). This CDR3 has 13 amino acids. V dropped 6 bases and J dropped 7 bases, with 16 bases sitting between them. In DNA form, the CDR3 reads TGTGCCAGCAGATACCACAGCGCTGTAGAGCAGTACTTC. Its protein product is CASRYHSAVEQYF.

The gene calls are TRBV20-1 and TRBJ2-5, with TRBD1 identical over 8 bases. Germline V gene sequence: CDR1 DFQATT, CDR2 SNEGSKA (reference sequence). This CDR3 spans 14 amino acids. Unmatched junction bases numbered 6, after V lost 1 base and J lost 5 bases. As DNA, the CDR3 is TGCAGTGCTAGAGGAATGGACAGGGTCGAGACCCAGTACTTC. Its translation: CSARGMDRVETQYF.

The chain links TRBV28 to TRBJ2-7; the D gene is possibly TRBD2 (5 bases). Deletions cut 7 bases from V and 0 bases from J, with 13 bases between. The CDR3 is 14 amino acids. CDR1 and CDR2 (germline): MDHEN, SYDVKM. The DNA for the CDR3 is TGTGCCAGCACCCCGGGATTTAGCTCCTACGAGCAGTACTTC. The encoded protein is CASTPGFSSYEQYF. Drawing the rest from reference TRBV28 and TRBJ2-7, the complete variable domain is DVKVTQSSRYLVKRTGEKVFLECVQDMDHENMFWYRQDPGLGLRLIYFSYDVKMKEKGDIPEGYSVSREKKERFSLILESASTNQTSMYLCASTPGFSSYEQYFGPGTRLTVT.

The chain carries TRBV6-7 and TRBJ2-5; D is undetermined. TRBV6-7 is sorted into the ORF group, with uncertain function. Trimming removed 9 bases at V and 2 bases at J, with 10 bases between. The CDR3 runs to 12 residues. The CDR3 sequence is CARPLGQETQYF. The CDR3, as DNA: TGTGCCAGGCCCTTGGGGCAAGAGACCCAGTACTTC.

The chain links TRBV9 to TRBJ2-1; 11 positions agree with TRBD2. Germline V gives CDR1 SGDLS, CDR2 YYNGEE. The CDR3 is 18 amino acids. The V segment lost 3 bases and the J segment 5 bases; nucleotides outside the gene matches: 13. Here the CDR3 reads CASSARPIAGGPDNEQFF. CDR3 nucleotide sequence: TGTGCCAGCAGCGCCAGGCCCATAGCGGGGGGGCCAGACAATGAGCAGTTCTTC. The variable domain in full, completed from reference TRBV9 and TRBJ2-1, reads DSGVTQTPKHLITATGQRVTLRCSPRSGDLSVYWYQQSLDQGLQFLIQYYNGEERAKGNILERFSAQQFPDLHSELNLSSLELGDSALYFCASSARPIAGGPDNEQFFGPGTRLTVL.

In its sample, this clonotype was seen once. This chain joins TRBV5-1 and TRBJ1-2; D is unclear. Trimming pared 0 bases from V and 3 bases from J, leaving 9 bases between. There are 14 residues in the CDR3. Germline assignment: CDR1 SGHRS and CDR2 YFSETQ. The chain's CDR3 is CASSLEDRDYGYTF. The CDR3 nucleotides read TGCGCCAGCAGCTTGGAGGATAGAGACTATGGCTACACCTTC.